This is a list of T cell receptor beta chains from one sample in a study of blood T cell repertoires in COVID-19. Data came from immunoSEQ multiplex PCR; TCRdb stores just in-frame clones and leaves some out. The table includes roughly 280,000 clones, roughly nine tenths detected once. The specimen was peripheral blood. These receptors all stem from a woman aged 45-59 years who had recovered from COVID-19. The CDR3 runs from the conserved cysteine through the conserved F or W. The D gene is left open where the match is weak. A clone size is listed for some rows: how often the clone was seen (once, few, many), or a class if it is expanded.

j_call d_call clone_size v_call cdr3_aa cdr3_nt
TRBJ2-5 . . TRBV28 CASSHSRGRQRETQYF TGTGCCAGCAGTCATTCTCGGGGAAGGCAGAGGGAGACCCAGTACTTC
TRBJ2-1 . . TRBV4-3 CASSQARGGGSEQFF TGCGCCAGCAGCCAAGCCCGCGGGGGCGGATCGGAGCAGTTCTTC
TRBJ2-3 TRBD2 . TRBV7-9 CASRDYRSTDTQYF TGTGCCAGTCGGGACTATAGAAGCACAGATACGCAGTATTTT
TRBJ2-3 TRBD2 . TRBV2 CASKRDTDTQYF TGTGCCAGCAAGCGGGACACAGATACGCAGTATTTT
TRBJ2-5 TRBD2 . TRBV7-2 CASSLAGLEETQYF TGTGCCAGCAGTTTAGCGGGACTGGAAGAGACCCAGTACTTC
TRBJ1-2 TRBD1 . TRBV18 CASSPRDSNYNYGYTF TGTGCCAGCTCACCCCGGGACAGCAATTATAACTATGGCTACACCTTC
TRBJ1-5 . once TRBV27 CASGGSFQPQHF TGTGCCAGCGGAGGCTCGTTTCAGCCCCAGCATTTT
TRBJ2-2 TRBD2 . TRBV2 CASRREGSTGELFF TGTGCCAGCAGACGGGAGGGGAGCACCGGGGAGCTGTTTTTT
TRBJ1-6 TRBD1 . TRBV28 CASSLFRDRGRDSPLHF TGTGCCAGCAGTTTATTCCGGGACAGGGGGCGAGATTCACCCCTCCACTTT
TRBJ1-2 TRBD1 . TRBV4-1 CASSQPTGGSYYGYTF TGCGCCAGCAGCCAGCCTACAGGGGGCAGTTACTATGGCTACACCTTC
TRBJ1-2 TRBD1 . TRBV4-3 CASSQDDRGNGYTF TGCGCCAGCAGCCAGGACGACAGGGGAAATGGCTACACCTTC
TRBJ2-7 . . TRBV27 CASSIYPGAYEQYF TGTGCCAGCTCCATATACCCCGGGGCCTACGAGCAGTACTTC
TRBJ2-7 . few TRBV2 CASSAGTKYF TGTGCCAGCAGTGCCGGGACAAAGTACTTC
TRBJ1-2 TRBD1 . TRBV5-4 CASSLTGGNYGYTF TGTGCCAGCAGCTTGACAGGGGGCAACTATGGCTACACCTTC
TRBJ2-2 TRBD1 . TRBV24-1 CATSDWDRGHAGELFF TGTGCCACCAGTGATTGGGACAGGGGGCATGCCGGGGAGCTGTTTTTT
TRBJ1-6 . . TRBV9 CASSPHRTAFLSPLHF TGTGCCAGCAGCCCTCACCGGACAGCCTTTCTTTCACCCCTCCACTTT
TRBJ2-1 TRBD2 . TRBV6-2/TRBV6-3 CASSPPLWTSAADNEQFF TGTGCCAGCAGTCCCCCCCTCTGGACTAGCGCTGCAGACAATGAGCAGTTCTTC
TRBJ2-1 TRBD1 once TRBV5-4 CASSPNPGQGGNEQFF TGTGCCAGCAGCCCGAATCCCGGACAGGGGGGAAATGAGCAGTTCTTC
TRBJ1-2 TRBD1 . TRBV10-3 CAISDRTGYGYTF TGTGCCATCAGTGACAGGACAGGTTATGGCTACACCTTC
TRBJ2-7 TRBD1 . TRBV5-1 CASSLEGTGTYEQYF TGCGCCAGCAGCTTGGAGGGGACAGGAACCTACGAGCAGTACTTC
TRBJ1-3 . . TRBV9 CASSVDQGGNTIYF TGTGCCAGCAGCGTAGACCAGGGCGGAAACACCATATATTTT
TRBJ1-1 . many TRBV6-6 CASSDDINTEAFF TGTGCCAGCAGTGATGACATTAACACTGAAGCTTTCTTT
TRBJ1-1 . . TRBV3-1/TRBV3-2 CASRGRGFMNTEAFF TGTGCCAGCAGGGGCCGGGGTTTCATGAACACTGAAGCTTTCTTT
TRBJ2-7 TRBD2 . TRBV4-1 CASSQVPTSGFNEQYF TGCGCCAGCAGCCAAGTCCCGACTAGCGGGTTCAACGAGCAGTACTTC
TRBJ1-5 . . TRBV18 CASSPLEGNQPQHF TGTGCCAGCTCACCATTGGAGGGGAATCAGCCCCAGCATTTT
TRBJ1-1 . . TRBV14 CASSLPPAGQGEAFF TGTGCCAGCAGCCTACCCCCGGCAGGGCAAGGAGAAGCTTTCTTT
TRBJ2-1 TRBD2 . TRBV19 CASRPTSGGTSYNEQFF TGTGCCAGTAGGCCGACTAGCGGGGGGACCTCCTACAATGAGCAGTTCTTC
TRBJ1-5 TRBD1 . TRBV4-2 CASSPGQGAGSNQPQHF TGTGCCAGCAGCCCGGGACAGGGTGCAGGTAGCAATCAGCCCCAGCATTTT
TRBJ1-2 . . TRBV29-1 CSVAQGYGYTF TGCAGCGTGGCTCAGGGCTATGGCTACACCTTC